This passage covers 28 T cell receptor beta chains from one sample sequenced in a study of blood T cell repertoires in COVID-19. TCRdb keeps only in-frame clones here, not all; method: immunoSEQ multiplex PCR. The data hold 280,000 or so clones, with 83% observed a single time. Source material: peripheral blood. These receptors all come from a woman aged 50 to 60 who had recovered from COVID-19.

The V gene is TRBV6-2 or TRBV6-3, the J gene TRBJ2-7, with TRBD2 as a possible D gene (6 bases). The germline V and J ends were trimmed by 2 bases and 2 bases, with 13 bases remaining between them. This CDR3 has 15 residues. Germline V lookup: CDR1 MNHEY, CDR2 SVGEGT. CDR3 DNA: TGTGCCAGCAGTTACGTTTGGGACTCGGCCTACGAGCAGTACTTC. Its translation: CASSYVWDSAYEQYF.

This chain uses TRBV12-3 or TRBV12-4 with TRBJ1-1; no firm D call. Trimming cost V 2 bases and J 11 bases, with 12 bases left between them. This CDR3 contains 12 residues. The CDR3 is CASSLIGGSAFF. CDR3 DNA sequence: TGTGCCAGCAGTTTAATCGGAGGGAGCGCTTTCTTT.

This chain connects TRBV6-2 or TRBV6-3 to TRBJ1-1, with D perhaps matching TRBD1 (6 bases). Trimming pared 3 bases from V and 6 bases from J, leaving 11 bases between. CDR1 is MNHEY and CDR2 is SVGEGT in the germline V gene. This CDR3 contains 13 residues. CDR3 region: CASSYPGASEAFF. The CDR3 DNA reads TGTGCCAGCAGTTATCCAGGGGCCTCTGAAGCTTTCTTT.

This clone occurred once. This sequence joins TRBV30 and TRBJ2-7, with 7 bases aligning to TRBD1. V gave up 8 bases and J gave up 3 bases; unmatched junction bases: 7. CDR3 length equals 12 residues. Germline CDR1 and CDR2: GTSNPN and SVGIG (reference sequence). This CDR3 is CAGGQDRYEQYF. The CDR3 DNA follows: TGTGCCGGCGGACAGGACCGCTACGAGCAGTACTTC. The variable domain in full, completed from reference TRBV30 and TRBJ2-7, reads SQTIHQWPATLVQPVGSPLSLECTVEGTSNPNLYWYRQAAGRGLQLLFYSVGIGQISSEVPQNLSASRPQDRQFILSSKKLLLSDSGFYLCAGGQDRYEQYFGPGTRLTVT.

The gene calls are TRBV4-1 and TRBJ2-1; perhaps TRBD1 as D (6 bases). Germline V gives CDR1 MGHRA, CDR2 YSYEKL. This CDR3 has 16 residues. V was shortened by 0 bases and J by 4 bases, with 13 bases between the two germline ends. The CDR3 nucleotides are TGCGCCAGCAGCCAAGAAGGGGGACGCTATTACAATGAGCAGTTCTTC. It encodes CASSQEGGRYYNEQFF.

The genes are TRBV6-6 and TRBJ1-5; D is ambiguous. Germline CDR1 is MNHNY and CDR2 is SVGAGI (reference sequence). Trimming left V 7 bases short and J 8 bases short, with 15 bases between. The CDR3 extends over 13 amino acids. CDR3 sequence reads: CASTSPGREPQHF. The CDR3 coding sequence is TGTGCCAGCACCTCCCCTGGCCGGGAGCCCCAGCATTTT.

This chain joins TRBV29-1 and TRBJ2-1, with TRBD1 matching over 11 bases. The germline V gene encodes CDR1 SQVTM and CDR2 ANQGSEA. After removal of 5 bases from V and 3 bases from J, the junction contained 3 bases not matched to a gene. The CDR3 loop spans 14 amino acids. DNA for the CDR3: TGCAGCGTTCGGACAGGGGGCATCTACAATGAGCAGTTCTTC. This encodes CSVRTGGIYNEQFF.

CDR3 nucleotide sequence: TGTGCCAGCAGCTCCCGGACAGCAGAGACCCAGTACTTC. Protein sequence: CASSSRTAETQYF. The rearrangement uses TRBV7-3 and TRBJ2-5, with D possibly TRBD1 on 6 matching bases. The CDR3 runs to 13 residues. Trimming pared 4 bases from V and 4 bases from J, leaving 10 bases between. In germline, CDR1 is SGHTA, CDR2 FQGTGA.

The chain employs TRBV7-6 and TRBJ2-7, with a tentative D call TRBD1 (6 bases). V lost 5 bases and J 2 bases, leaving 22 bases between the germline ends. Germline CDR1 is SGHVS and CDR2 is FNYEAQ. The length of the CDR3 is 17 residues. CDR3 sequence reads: CASSQIPDRSPTYEQYF. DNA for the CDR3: TGTGCCAGCAGCCAAATACCAGACAGGAGTCCTACCTACGAGCAGTACTTC.

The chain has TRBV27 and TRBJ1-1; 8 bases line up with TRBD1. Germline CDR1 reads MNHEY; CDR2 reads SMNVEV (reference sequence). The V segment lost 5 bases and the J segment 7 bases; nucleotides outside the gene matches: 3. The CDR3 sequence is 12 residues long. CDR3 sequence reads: CASSVDRGEAFF. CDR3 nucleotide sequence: TGTGCCAGCAGTGTAGACAGGGGTGAAGCTTTCTTT.

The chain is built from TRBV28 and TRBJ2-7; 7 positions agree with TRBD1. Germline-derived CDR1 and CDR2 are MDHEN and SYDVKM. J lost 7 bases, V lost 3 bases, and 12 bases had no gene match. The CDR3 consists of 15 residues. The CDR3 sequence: CASSFWTGRSREQYF. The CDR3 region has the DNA TGTGCCAGCAGTTTTTGGACAGGTCGGAGTCGGGAGCAGTACTTC.

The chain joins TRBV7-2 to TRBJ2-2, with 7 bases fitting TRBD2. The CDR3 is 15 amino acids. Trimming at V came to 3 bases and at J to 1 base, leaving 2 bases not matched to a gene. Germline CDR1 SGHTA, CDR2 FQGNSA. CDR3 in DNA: TGTGCCAGCAGCTTGGGGGGGAGGAACACCGGGGAGCTGTTTTTT. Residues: CASSLGGRNTGELFF.

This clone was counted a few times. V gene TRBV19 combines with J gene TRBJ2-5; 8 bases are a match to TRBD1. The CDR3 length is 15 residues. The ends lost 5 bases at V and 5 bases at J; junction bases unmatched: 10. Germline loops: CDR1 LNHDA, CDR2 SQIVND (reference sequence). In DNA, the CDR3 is TGTGCCAGTAGTCCCCCGTCAGGGGGCTGGGAGACCCAGTACTTC. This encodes CASSPPSGGWETQYF.

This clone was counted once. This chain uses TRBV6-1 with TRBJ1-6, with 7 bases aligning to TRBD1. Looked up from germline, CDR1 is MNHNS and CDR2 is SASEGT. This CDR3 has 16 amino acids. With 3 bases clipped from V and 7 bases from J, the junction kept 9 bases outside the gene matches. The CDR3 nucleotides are TGTGCCAGCAGTGACCGCCTGGGACAGCTAAATTCACCCCTCCACTTT. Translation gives CASSDRLGQLNSPLHF.

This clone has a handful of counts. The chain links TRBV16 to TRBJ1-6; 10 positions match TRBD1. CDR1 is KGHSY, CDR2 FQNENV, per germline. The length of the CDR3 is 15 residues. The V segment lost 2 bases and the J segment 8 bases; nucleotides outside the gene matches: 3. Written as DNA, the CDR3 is TGTGCCAGCAGCCAAAGACAGGGGGCTGATTCACCCCTCCACTTT. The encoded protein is CASSQRQGADSPLHF. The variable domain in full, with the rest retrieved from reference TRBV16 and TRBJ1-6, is GEEVAQTPKHLVRGEGQKAKLYCAPIKGHSYVFWYQQVLKNEFKFLISFQNENVFDETGMPKERFSAKCLPNSPCSLEIQATKLEDSAVYFCASSQRQGADSPLHFGNGTRLTVT.

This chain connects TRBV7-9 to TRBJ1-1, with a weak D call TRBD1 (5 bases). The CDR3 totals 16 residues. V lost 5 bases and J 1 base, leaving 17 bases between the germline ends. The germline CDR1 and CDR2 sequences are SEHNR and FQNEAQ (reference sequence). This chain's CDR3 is CASSPGGREGNTEAFF. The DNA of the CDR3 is TGTGCCAGCAGCCCCGGGGGACGGGAGGGGAACACTGAAGCTTTCTTT.

CDR3 coding DNA: TGTGCCAGCAGCATACAGGGGGGATTCAATCAGCCCCAGCATTTT. Its translation is CASSIQGGFNQPQHF. The J gene is TRBJ1-5, the V gene TRBV28; 8 bases are shared with TRBD1. The germline V gene has CDR1 MDHEN and CDR2 SYDVKM. Trimming cost V 6 bases and J 3 bases; bases outside gene matches: 7. CDR3 size: 15 residues.

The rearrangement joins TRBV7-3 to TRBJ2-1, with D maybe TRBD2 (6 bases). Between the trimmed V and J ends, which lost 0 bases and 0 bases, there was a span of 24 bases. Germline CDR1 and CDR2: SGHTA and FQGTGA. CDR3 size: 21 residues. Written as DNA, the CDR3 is TGTGCCAGCAGCTTAACGGGATTTGCTAGCGACCTAGGGAGCTCCTACAATGAGCAGTTCTTC. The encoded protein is CASSLTGFASDLGSSYNEQFF.

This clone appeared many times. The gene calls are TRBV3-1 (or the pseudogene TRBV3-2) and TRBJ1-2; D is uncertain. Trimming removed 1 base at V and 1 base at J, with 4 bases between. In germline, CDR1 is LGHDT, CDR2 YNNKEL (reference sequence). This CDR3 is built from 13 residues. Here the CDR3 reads CASSQGHNYGYTF. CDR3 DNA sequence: TGTGCCAGCAGCCAAGGGCATAACTATGGCTACACCTTC.

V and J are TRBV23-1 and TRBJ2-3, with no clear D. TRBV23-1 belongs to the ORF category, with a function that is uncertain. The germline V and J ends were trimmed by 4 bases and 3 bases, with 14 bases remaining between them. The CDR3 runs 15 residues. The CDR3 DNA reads TGCGCCAGCAGTCGTGTACTAAATTTGACAGATACGCAGTATTTT. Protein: CASSRVLNLTDTQYF.

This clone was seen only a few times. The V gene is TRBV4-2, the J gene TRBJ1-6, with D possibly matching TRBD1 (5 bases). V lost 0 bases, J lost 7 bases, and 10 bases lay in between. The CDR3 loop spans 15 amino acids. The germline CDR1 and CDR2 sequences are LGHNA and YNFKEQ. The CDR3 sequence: CASSQDGQGNSPLHF. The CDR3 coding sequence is TGTGCCAGCAGCCAAGATGGCCAGGGAAATTCACCCCTCCACTTT.

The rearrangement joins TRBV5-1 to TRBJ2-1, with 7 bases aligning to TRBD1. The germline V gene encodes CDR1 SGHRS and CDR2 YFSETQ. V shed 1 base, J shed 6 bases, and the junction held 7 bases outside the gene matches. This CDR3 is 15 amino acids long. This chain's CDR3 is CASSLRTGTLNEQFF. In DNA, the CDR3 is TGCGCCAGCAGCTTGAGGACAGGTACCCTCAATGAGCAGTTCTTC.

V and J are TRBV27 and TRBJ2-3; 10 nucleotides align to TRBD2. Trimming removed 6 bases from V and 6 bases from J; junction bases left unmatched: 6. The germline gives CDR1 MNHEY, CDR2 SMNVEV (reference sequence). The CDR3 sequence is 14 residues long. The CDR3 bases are TGTGCCAGCAGGCTAGCGGGAGCTGGGGATACGCAGTATTTT. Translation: CASRLAGAGDTQYF.

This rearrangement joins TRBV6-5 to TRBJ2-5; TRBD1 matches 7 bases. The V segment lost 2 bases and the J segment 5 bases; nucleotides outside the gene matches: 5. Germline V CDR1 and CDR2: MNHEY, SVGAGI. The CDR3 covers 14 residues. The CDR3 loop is CASSYEGAVETQYF. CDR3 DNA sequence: TGTGCCAGCAGTTACGAGGGGGCGGTGGAGACCCAGTACTTC.

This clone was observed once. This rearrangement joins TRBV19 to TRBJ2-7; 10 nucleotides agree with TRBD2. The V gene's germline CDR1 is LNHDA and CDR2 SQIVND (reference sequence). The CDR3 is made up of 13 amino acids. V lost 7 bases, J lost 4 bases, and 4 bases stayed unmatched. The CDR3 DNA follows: TGTGCCAGTAAGCGGGAGGGTAGTTACGAGCAGTACTTC. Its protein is CASKREGSYEQYF.

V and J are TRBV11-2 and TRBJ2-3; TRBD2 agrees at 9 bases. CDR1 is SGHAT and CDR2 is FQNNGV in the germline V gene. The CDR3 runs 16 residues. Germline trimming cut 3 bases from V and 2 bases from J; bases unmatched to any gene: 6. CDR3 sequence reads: CASSFVSGGVTDTQYF. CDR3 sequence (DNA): TGTGCCAGCAGCTTCGTTAGCGGGGGCGTCACAGATACGCAGTATTTT.

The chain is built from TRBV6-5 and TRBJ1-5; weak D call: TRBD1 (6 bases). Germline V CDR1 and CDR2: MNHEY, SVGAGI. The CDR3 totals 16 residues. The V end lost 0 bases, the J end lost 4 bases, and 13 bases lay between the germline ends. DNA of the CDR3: TGTGCCAGCAGTTACTCAGGAGGGGGGGGGAATCAGCCCCAGCATTTT. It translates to CASSYSGGGGNQPQHF.

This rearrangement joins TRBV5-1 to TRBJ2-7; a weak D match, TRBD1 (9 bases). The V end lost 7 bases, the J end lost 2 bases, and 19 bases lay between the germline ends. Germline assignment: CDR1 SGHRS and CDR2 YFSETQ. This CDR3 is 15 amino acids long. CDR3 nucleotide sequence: TGCGCCAGCCACCGGGAGGGACAGGGAACCTACGAGCAGTACTTC. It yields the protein CASHREGQGTYEQYF. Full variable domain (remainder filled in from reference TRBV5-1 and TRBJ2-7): KAGVTQTPRYLIKTRGQQVTLSCSPISGHRSVSWYQQTPGQGLQFLFEYFSETQRNKGNFPGRFSGRQFSNSRSEMNVSTLELGDSALYLCASHREGQGTYEQYFGPGTRLTVT.